These 24 T cell receptor beta chains share one sample of origin, sequenced in a study of T-cell memory formation after mild COVID-19. TCRdb re-analysed the 5' RACE reads in MiXCR, keeping a single row per CDR3 protein. This sample yields roughly 450,000 distinct CDR3 sequences, of which roughly 20% are seen a single time; more than 9% belongs to the top ten. The sequenced material came from PBMCs or a T cell subset sorted from them (not recorded which). The receptors stem from an adult woman who had mild COVID-19 (a few samples of this study predate the infection). Cell type and time point are not known.

This clonotype showed up just a few times. This chain connects TRBV6-2 or TRBV6-3 to TRBJ2-6, with 8 bases aligning to TRBD1. Germline CDR1 MNHEY, CDR2 SVGEGT. The CDR3 runs 18 residues. After removal of 6 bases from V and 0 bases from J, the junction contained 10 bases not matched to a gene. CDR3 protein: CASRLQGVPRSGANVLTF. The CDR3 DNA is TGTGCCAGCAGGCTACAGGGGGTGCCTCGCTCTGGGGCCAACGTCCTGACTTTC.

A few counts support this clonotype. The V gene is TRBV7-9, the J gene TRBJ2-2; a possible D gene is TRBD1 (5 bases). This CDR3 is 13 amino acids long. Trimming removed 5 bases from V and 6 bases from J, with 10 bases in between. Per the germline V gene, CDR1 is SEHNR and CDR2 is FQNEAQ (reference sequence). CDR3 coding DNA: TGTGCCAGCAGCCAGGGCCGGTCCGGGGAGCTGTTTTTT. Translated: CASSQGRSGELFF.

The chain joins TRBV6-4 to TRBJ2-3; 8 nucleotides match TRBD2. Germline V lookup: CDR1 MRHNA, CDR2 SNTAGT. This CDR3 region has 14 residues. Unmatched junction bases numbered 4, after V lost 0 bases and J lost 8 bases. CDR3 sequence reads: CASSDSPGGGTQYF. The CDR3 DNA reads TGTGCCAGCAGTGACTCGCCGGGGGGGGGTACGCAGTATTTT.

V usage is TRBV4-1 and J usage is TRBJ2-5; D may correspond to TRBD1 or TRBD2 (6 bases each). This CDR3 is 17 amino acids long. Germline V gene sequence: CDR1 MGHRA, CDR2 YSYEKL. V was cut by 1 base and J by 1 base, with 16 bases left in between. CDR3 nucleotides: TGCGCCAGCAGCCAAGGCGCGGCGGGACACCTCCAAGAGACCCAGTACTTC. As protein: CASSQGAAGHLQETQYF.

This clonotype was seen a few times. V gene TRBV30 combines with J gene TRBJ1-2; 8 bases fit TRBD1. V was pared by 2 bases and J by 3 bases, with 5 bases of the junction left unmatched. The CDR3 is 14 amino acids. Germline loops: CDR1 GTSNPN, CDR2 SVGIG (reference sequence). For the CDR3, the DNA is TGTGCCTGGAGTACCCGACAGGGGTACTATGGCTACACCTTC. This sequence encodes CAWSTRQGYYGYTF.

This clonotype was seen only a few times. The CDR3 reads CASSLSGLVATDTQYF. CDR3 coding DNA: TGCGCCAGCAGCTTGTCGGGACTAGTCGCCACAGATACGCAGTATTTT. The chain joins TRBV5-1 to TRBJ2-3, with 8 bases identical to TRBD2. CDR1 is SGHRS and CDR2 is YFSETQ in the germline V gene. J was trimmed by 2 bases and V by 1 base; bases with no gene match: 6. The CDR3 is 16 residues long.

This clonotype occurred many times. The chain joins TRBV5-1 to TRBJ1-1; D uncertain. The CDR3 sequence is 17 residues long. Trimming shortened V by 0 bases and J by 1 base, and 16 bases separated the two germline ends. Germline loops: CDR1 SGHRS, CDR2 YFSETQ. The CDR3 sequence: CASSLDPGAGQNTEAFF. DNA for the CDR3: TGCGCCAGCAGCTTGGACCCCGGAGCTGGGCAGAACACTGAAGCTTTCTTT.

The rearrangement joins TRBV9 to TRBJ2-1; 10 bases are shared with TRBD2. This CDR3 is built from 15 residues. Germline-derived CDR1 and CDR2 are SGDLS and YYNGEE. Trimming removed 0 bases from V and 14 bases from J; junction bases left unmatched: 11. CDR3 region: CASSVEASGSFVKFF. CDR3 sequence (DNA): TGTGCCAGCAGCGTAGAGGCTAGCGGGAGTTTTGTAAAGTTCTTC.

This clonotype was seen more than once but under ten times. CDR3 sequence: CASSEYLAGAMNEQFF. CDR3 nucleotides: TGTGCCAGCAGTGAATATTTAGCGGGAGCTATGAATGAGCAGTTCTTC. The chain joins TRBV2 to TRBJ2-1, with 9 bases identical to TRBD2. Looked up from germline, CDR1 is SNHLY and CDR2 is FYNNEI. After removal of 2 bases from V and 7 bases from J, the junction contained 9 bases not matched to a gene. The CDR3 sequence is 16 residues long.

This clonotype has only a few counts. The chain carries TRBV4-1 and TRBJ2-7; 9 bases agree with TRBD1. There are 15 residues in the CDR3. The ends lost 3 bases at V and 4 bases at J; junction bases unmatched: 7. Germline values: CDR1 MGHRA, CDR2 YSYEKL. The chain's CDR3 is CASSQNPGQGYEQYF. The CDR3 coding sequence is TGCGCCAGCAGCCAGAACCCGGGACAGGGATACGAGCAGTACTTC.

This clonotype has just a few counts. The chain uses TRBV12-3 or TRBV12-4 and TRBJ1-5; perhaps TRBD1 as D (5 bases). This CDR3 is built from 17 residues. V was shortened by 0 bases and J by 0 bases, with 12 bases between the two germline ends. CDR3 loop: CASSLATEVYSNQPQHF. DNA of the CDR3: TGTGCCAGCAGTTTAGCGACAGAAGTCTATAGCAATCAGCCCCAGCATTTT.

The chain combines TRBV7-8 with TRBJ2-2; 7 bases align to TRBD1. V trimming: 5 bases; J trimming: 4 bases; junction bases outside the gene matches: 13. The V gene's germline CDR1 is SGHVS and CDR2 FQNEAQ. The CDR3 spans 17 residues. CDR3 bases: TGTGCCAGCAGCCCTTTACAGGGGCCAAGGGGCACCGGGGAGCTGTTTTTT. This translates into CASSPLQGPRGTGELFF.

This chain joins TRBV6-1 and TRBJ1-6; TRBD1 is a possible D gene (5 bases). This CDR3 spans 13 amino acids. Germline V gives CDR1 MNHNS, CDR2 SASEGT. The germline V and J ends were trimmed by 7 bases and 7 bases, with 11 bases remaining between them. The CDR3 nucleotides read TGTGCCAGCAAGGAGACAGAGAATTCACCCCTCCACTTT. Translation: CASKETENSPLHF.

The genes are TRBV6-2 or TRBV6-3 and TRBJ2-7; TRBD2 might be the D (6 bases). Germline values: CDR1 MNHEY, CDR2 SVGEGT. The germline V and J ends were trimmed by 4 bases and 6 bases, with 13 bases remaining between them. This CDR3 is built from 13 residues. In DNA, the CDR3 is TGTGCCAGCAGTTTTGGGTCTAGCGCCGAGCAGTACTTC. Protein: CASSFGSSAEQYF.

The chain is built from TRBV7-9 and TRBJ2-7; possibly TRBD1 for D (5 bases). Trimming removed 1 base from V and 0 bases from J, with 7 bases in between. The CDR3 length is 14 residues. Germline V gene data show CDR1 as SEHNR and CDR2 as FQNEAQ (reference sequence). The CDR3 coding sequence is TGTGCCAGCAGCTTAGGAGGACACTCCTACGAGCAGTACTTC. Residues: CASSLGGHSYEQYF.

There are a few counts of this clonotype. This sequence joins TRBV11-2 and TRBJ1-1; 9 bases fit TRBD1. In germline, CDR1 is SGHAT, CDR2 FQNNGV. The V and J ends lost 5 bases and 11 bases, in that order; junction bases with no gene match: 9. The CDR3 totals 13 residues. The CDR3 spells CASSQGQGGTAFF. DNA for the CDR3: TGTGCCAGCAGCCAGGGACAGGGTGGGACTGCTTTCTTT. Using reference TRBV11-2 and TRBJ1-1 for the parts outside the CDR3, the full variable domain is EAGVAQSPRYKIIEKRQSVAFWCNPISGHATLYWYQQILGQGPKLLIQFQNNGVVDDSQLPKDRFSAERLKGVDSTLKIQPAKLEDSAVYLCASSQGQGGTAFFGQGTRLTVV.

In nucleotides, the CDR3 is TGTGCCAGCACTGGCAGGTCTGGGGCCAACGTCCTGACTTTC. It specifies CASTGRSGANVLTF. The V call is TRBV12-3 or TRBV12-4, the J call TRBJ2-6; D not resolved. V shed 7 bases and J shed 1 base, with 8 bases lying between them. The CDR3 extends over 14 amino acids.

This clonotype was observed a handful of times. The V and J genes are TRBV20-1 and TRBJ2-3, with 8 nucleotides matching TRBD2. Trimming removed 0 bases from V and 6 bases from J; junction bases left unmatched: 11. CDR3 length: 16 residues. CDR1 and CDR2 (germline): DFQATT, SNEGSKA (reference sequence). The CDR3 protein is CSARDQATGGADTQYF. DNA of the CDR3: TGCAGTGCTAGAGATCAAGCCACCGGGGGGGCGGATACGCAGTATTTT.

The V and J genes are TRBV29-1 and TRBJ2-1; 10 nucleotides agree with TRBD2. This CDR3 has 15 amino acids. The germline V gene encodes CDR1 SQVTM and CDR2 ANQGSEA. V trimming: 7 bases; J trimming: 7 bases; junction bases outside the gene matches: 13. The CDR3 nucleotides are TGCAGCGCCTTAGATAGCGGGAGGTTCCTTAATGAGCAGTTCTTC. Its translation: CSALDSGRFLNEQFF.

The table lists this clonotype with a count of one. The chain combines TRBV30 with TRBJ1-4; no firm D call. Looked up from germline, CDR1 is GTSNPN and CDR2 is SVGIG (reference sequence). The CDR3 is 15 residues long. V gave up 0 bases and J gave up 1 base, with 9 bases separating them. The CDR3 here is CAWSVSRGTNEKLFF. As DNA, the CDR3 is TGTGCCTGGAGTGTATCGCGGGGAACTAATGAAAAACTGTTTTTT.

The CDR3 loop reads CASSFGQDNEAFF. The CDR3 DNA sequence: TGTGCCAGCAGCTTCGGTCAGGACAATGAAGCTTTCTTT. This chain uses TRBV7-9 with TRBJ1-1; TRBD1 is a possible D gene (5 bases). Per germline, CDR1 SEHNR and CDR2 FQNEAQ (reference sequence). This CDR3 is built from 13 residues. V lost 3 bases, J lost 7 bases, and 12 bases lay in between.

This rearrangement joins TRBV12-3 or TRBV12-4 to TRBJ2-7; D may correspond to TRBD1 or TRBD2 (5 bases each). This CDR3 contains 15 residues. The V end was cut by 4 bases, the J end by 4 bases, with 17 bases between. The CDR3 region has the DNA TGTGCCAGCAGTTCTAGCCGGGACCGGGGATACGAGCAGTACTTC. This sequence encodes CASSSSRDRGYEQYF.

V gene TRBV19 combines with J gene TRBJ1-1; TRBD1 matches 12 bases. CDR1 is LNHDA, CDR2 SQIVND, per germline (reference sequence). J lost 6 bases, V lost 6 bases, and 20 bases had no gene match. The CDR3 runs 19 residues. CDR3 in DNA: TGTGCCAGTAGGAGCTTAGCACCGGGACAGGGGGCCAGGGTGGCTGAAGCTTTCTTT. This gives the protein CASRSLAPGQGARVAEAFF. The whole variable domain, remainder taken from reference TRBV19 and TRBJ1-1, is DGGITQSPKYLFRKEGQNVTLSCEQNLNHDAMYWYRQDPGQGLRLIYYSQIVNDFQKGDIAEGYSVSREKKESFPLTVTSAQKNPTAFYLCASRSLAPGQGARVAEAFFGQGTRLTVV.

This clonotype occurred a few times. The CDR3, as DNA: TGTGCCACCAGCAGAGTGGGACAGAGGTACGAGCAGTACTTC. Translated, it gives CATSRVGQRYEQYF. V and J are TRBV15 and TRBJ2-7; TRBD1 matches at 7 bases. After removal of 1 base from V and 4 bases from J, the junction contained 4 bases not matched to a gene. The CDR3 length is 14 residues. The V gene's germline CDR1 is LNHNV and CDR2 YYDKDF (reference sequence).